Described below is a single T cell receptor (beta chain) sequence and its context. The CDR3 spans 13 residues. CDR1 and CDR2 from the germline V gene are SEHNR and FQNEAQ (reference sequence). The ends lost 6 bases at V and 4 bases at J; junction bases unmatched: 4. This sample is drawn from a study of shared clonotypes between healthy human individuals. The naive CD8 fraction comprised CD45RO-negative cells positively selected for CCR7 and excluded terminally differentiated effector memory CD45RA+ cells. The data were produced by immunoSEQ multiplex PCR, yet TCRdb's version contains in-frame clones alone and is incomplete. The profile shows around 2,000,000 clones, approximately 94% of them singletons.

This TCR was sampled from a man between 18 and 35 years old in good health. Some clones in this sample may be carry-over from other donors' samples. This sequence joins TRBV7-9 and TRBJ2-7; 9 nucleotides line up with TRBD1. What was sequenced was naive CD8+ T cells from PBMCs. The CDR3 DNA reads as TGTGCCAGCAGGACGGACAGGGGTTACGAGCAGTACTTC. Its protein is CASRTDRGYEQYF. Full variable domain (remainder filled in from reference TRBV7-9 and TRBJ2-7): DTGVSQNPRHKITKRGQNVTFRCDPISEHNRLYWYRQTLGQGPEFLTYFQNEAQLEKSRLLSDRFSAERPKGSFSTLEIQRTEQGDSAMYLCASRTDRGYEQYFGPGTRLTVT.